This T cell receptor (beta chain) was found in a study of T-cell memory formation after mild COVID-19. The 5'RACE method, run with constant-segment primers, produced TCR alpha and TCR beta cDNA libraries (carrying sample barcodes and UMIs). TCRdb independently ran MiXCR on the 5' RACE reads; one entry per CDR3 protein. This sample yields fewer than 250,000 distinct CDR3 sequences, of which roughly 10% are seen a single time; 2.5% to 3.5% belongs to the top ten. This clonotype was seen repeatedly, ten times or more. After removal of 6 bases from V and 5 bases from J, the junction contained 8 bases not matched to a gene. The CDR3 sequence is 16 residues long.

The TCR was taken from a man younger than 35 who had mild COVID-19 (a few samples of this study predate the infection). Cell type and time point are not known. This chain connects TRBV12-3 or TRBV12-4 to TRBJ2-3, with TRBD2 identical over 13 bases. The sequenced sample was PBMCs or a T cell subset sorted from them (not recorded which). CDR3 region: CASRVLAGGPVDTQYF. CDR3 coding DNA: TGTGCCAGCAGGGTACTAGCGGGGGGGCCGGTAGATACGCAGTATTTT.